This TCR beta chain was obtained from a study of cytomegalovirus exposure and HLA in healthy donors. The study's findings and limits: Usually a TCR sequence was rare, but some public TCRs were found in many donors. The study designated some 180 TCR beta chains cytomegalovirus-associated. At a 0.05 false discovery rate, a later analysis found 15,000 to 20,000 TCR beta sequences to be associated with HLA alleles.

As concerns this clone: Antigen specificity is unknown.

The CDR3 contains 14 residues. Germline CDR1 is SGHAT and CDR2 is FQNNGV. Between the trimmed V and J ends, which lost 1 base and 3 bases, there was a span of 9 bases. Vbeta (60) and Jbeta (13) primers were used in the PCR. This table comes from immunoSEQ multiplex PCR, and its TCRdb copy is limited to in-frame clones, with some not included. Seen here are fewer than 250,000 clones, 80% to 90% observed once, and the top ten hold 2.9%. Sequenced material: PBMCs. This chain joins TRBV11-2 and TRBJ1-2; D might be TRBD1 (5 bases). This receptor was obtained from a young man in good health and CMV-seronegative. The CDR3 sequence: CASSLVTGDYGYTF. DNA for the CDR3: TGTGCCAGCAGCTTAGTGACGGGGGACTATGGCTACACCTTC.